This entry describes one T cell receptor (beta chain). There is no known antigen for this receptor. It has no much larger one-base neighbor in the sample; base qualities were not kept. At diagnosis, tumor, uninvolved tumor-adjacent lung and peripheral blood were collected and then preserved as a mix of FFPE and fresh-frozen material. For TCR repertoire profiling, blood samples were analyzed in the form of peripheral blood mononuclear cells. This specimen belongs to a study of T cells in localized non-small cell lung cancer (TCRdb year 2020). Regarding the study in general: The study analyzed T cell repertoires of a few hundred early-stage NSCLC patients, comparing tumors and uninvolved tumor-adjacent lungs. All 236 NSCLC patients in the cohort were treatment-naive and had localized lung tumors that were resected. A mean age of around 66 years was recorded for the NSCLC patients, of whom 120 to 150 were male and some 100 were female.

The investigation overall reported the following: Of the top 100 tumor clones, a median of 57 were detected in paired uninvolved adjacent lung; around 30 were also among that lung's top 100. Higher T cell density in blood was associated with longer overall survival, whereas higher clonality in adjacent lung was associated with shorter survival. Uninvolved tumor-adjacent lung showed the highest T cell clonality, higher than tumor, which suggests more focused antigenic responses in the adjacent lung. Because multi-region sequencing of the tumors was not done, intratumor heterogeneity could not be ruled out. Since the design was exploratory, TCR variables were selected using unadjusted p-values with no false-discovery rate correction.

CDR1 and CDR2 are drawn from the germline V gene: SGHDN, FVKESK. V ends up 4 bases short and J 3 bases short, with an unmatched junction base count of 10. Counted from cysteine to phenylalanine, this CDR3 has 17 amino acids. Only the CDR3 part of the read is kept: 51 bases, read in frame from the first base. The immunoSEQ Assay was used to sequence TCR beta CDR3 regions from DNA. Per the authors' processing: To compute T cell density, TCR beta template counts were normalized to usable DNA, which was estimated by amplifying housekeeping genes. Richness was estimated with the preseqR package, extrapolating to 400,000 templates for PBMC samples and 120,000 templates for tissue samples. Clonality was defined by subtracting Pielou's evenness from one. To identify tissue-enriched TCRs, differential abundance testing was run on productive amino-acid clonotypes with a minimum total count of 5 and an alpha of 0.1. Repertoire overlap between compartments was quantified with the Jaccard Index and Morisita Overlap Index. GLIPH clustered TCR beta CDR3s with public tetramer-defined viral CDR3s; viral motifs required at least three viral sequences plus V-gene enrichment. TCRdb obtained this table from immuneACCESS and retained in-frame rearrangements with V and J assigned. These tables miss some clones; where compared with another copy, unresolved V genes account for less than half of the shortfall, and the remainder is unexplained. V, J and clone size are taken as reported in that table, and D and trimming were inferred from the DNA itself. This sample comprises approximately 63,000 clones, around 90% of them detected only once. In total, the top ten clones hold 22% of the sample.

This sequence uses TRBV14 and TRBJ2-3; 10 of the junction bases match TRBD2. The sequencing here drew on peripheral blood, taken before any cancer treatment. The clonotype originates from a man aged 35-75 years with stage I squamous cell lung carcinoma. DNA sequence: TGTGCCAGCAGCCCCCGGGCTAGCGGGAGTGGTACAGATACGCAGTATTTT. This encodes CASSPRASGSGTDTQYF.